These 17 T cell receptor beta chains were sequenced from one sample in a study of Tregs in tolerant kidney transplant recipients. Recipients received nonmyeloablative bone marrow transplants from related graft donors, with transient mixed chimerism. The data were produced by immunoSEQ multiplex PCR, yet TCRdb's version contains in-frame clones alone and is incomplete. The sample holds approximately 60,000 clones, approximately 89% seen once. The sample consisted of CD4+ T cells from blood (PBMCs), taken 6 months after the transplant. These receptors originate from a human patient who received a combined kidney and bone marrow transplant. A share of the T cells may be of graft donor origin.

V is TRBV10-3 and J is TRBJ1-2, with a weak D call TRBD1 (5 bases). The CDR3 is 16 amino acids. Germline-derived CDR1 and CDR2 are ENHRY and SYGVKD. Trimming left V 0 bases short and J 3 bases short, with 14 bases between. DNA of the CDR3: TGTGCCATCAGTGAGTCAGGGGCCAGGGTCGACTATGGCTACACCTTC. It is translated as CAISESGARVDYGYTF.

This rearrangement joins TRBV11-3 to TRBJ2-7, with 8 bases lining up with TRBD1. J lost 2 bases, V lost 4 bases, and 7 bases had no gene match. Germline V gene sequence: CDR1 SGHNT, CDR2 YENEEA. The CDR3 totals 15 residues. The CDR3 nucleotides read TGTGCCAGCAGCTCCTTATGGGACAGGCCCTACGAGCAGTACTTC. As protein: CASSSLWDRPYEQYF.

V and J are TRBV7-6 and TRBJ2-7; TRBD2 matches at 10 bases. The CDR3 runs to 16 residues. V shed 2 bases and J 5 bases; nucleotides not matched to a gene: 9. CDR1 and CDR2 from the germline V gene are SGHVS and FNYEAQ. The CDR3 nucleotides are TGTGCCAGCAGCTTACCTAGCGGGAGTGGTATAGACGAGCAGTACTTC. Protein product: CASSLPSGSGIDEQYF.

The rearrangement joins TRBV6-6 to TRBJ2-5, with 11 bases matching TRBD2. TRBJ2-7 matches the DNA end more closely, so the J call is doubtful. The germline CDR1 and CDR2 sequences are MNHNY and SVGAGI (reference sequence). This CDR3 contains 14 residues. In nucleotides, the CDR3 is TGTGCCAGCAGGGGACTAGCGGTAACGTACGAGCAGTACTTC. Its translation is CASRGLAVTYEQYF.

The gene calls are TRBV10-3 and TRBJ1-2; the D gene is possibly TRBD1 (6 bases). Per germline, CDR1 ENHRY and CDR2 SYGVKD. This CDR3 contains 15 residues. The germline V and J ends were trimmed by 7 bases and 4 bases, with 19 bases remaining between them. CDR3 DNA sequence: TGTGCCATCAAGGGAGCGGGACATCAAACCTATGGCTACACCTTC. Amino acids: CAIKGAGHQTYGYTF.

CDR3 coding DNA: TGTGCCAGCGTCCTCTACAGGGATTTGTCAATGAACACTGAAGCTTTCTTT. The encoded protein is CASVLYRDLSMNTEAFF. The V and J genes are TRBV7-2 and TRBJ1-1; D is perhaps TRBD1 (6 bases). Germline CDR1 reads SGHTA; CDR2 reads FQGNSA. Trimming left V 8 bases short and J 0 bases short, with 22 bases between. The CDR3 is 17 residues long.

The V gene is TRBV6-1, the J gene TRBJ1-3; possible D gene TRBD1, 5 bases. Germline loops: CDR1 MNHNS, CDR2 SASEGT. This CDR3 comprises 14 residues. Deletions cut 6 bases from V and 3 bases from J, with 12 bases between. The CDR3 bases are TGTGCCAGCAGGTCCAGGGTCGATGGAAACACCATATATTTT. Its protein is CASRSRVDGNTIYF.

The V gene is TRBV4-3, the J gene TRBJ2-5, with D possibly TRBD2 on 7 matching bases. The germline V and J ends were trimmed by 0 bases and 5 bases, with 16 bases remaining between them. The CDR3 has 16 residues. Germline CDR1 and CDR2: LGHNA and YSLEER. The CDR3 here is CASSQDAGAYGETQYF. The CDR3 DNA sequence: TGCGCCAGCAGCCAAGATGCGGGGGCCTACGGGGAGACCCAGTACTTC.

V gene TRBV9 combines with J gene TRBJ2-7; TRBD1 matches 9 bases. Trimming removed 10 bases from V and 1 base from J; junction bases left unmatched: 6. This CDR3 has 13 residues. Germline V gene lookup returns CDR1 SGDLS and CDR2 YYNGEE. This CDR3 is CARDRGYSYEQYF. CDR3 nucleotides: TGTGCCCGTGACAGGGGGTATTCCTACGAGCAGTACTTC. Full variable domain (remainder filled in from reference TRBV9 and TRBJ2-7): DSGVTQTPKHLITATGQRVTLRCSPRSGDLSVYWYQQSLDQGLQFLIQYYNGEERAKGNILERFSAQQFPDLHSELNLSSLELGDSALYFCARDRGYSYEQYFGPGTRLTVT.

This rearrangement joins TRBV28 to TRBJ1-1; D is unclear. CDR3 length: 13 amino acids. The germline CDR1 and CDR2 sequences are MDHEN and SYDVKM. The V end lost 3 bases, the J end lost 6 bases, and 11 bases lay between the germline ends. CDR3 amino acids: CASSFGFGAEAFF. In DNA, the CDR3 is TGTGCCAGCAGTTTTGGGTTCGGGGCTGAAGCTTTCTTT.

V and J are TRBV27 and TRBJ2-2, with D maybe TRBD2 (6 bases). V was clipped by 6 bases and J by 6 bases, with 14 bases between them. The CDR3 loop spans 14 amino acids. Per the germline V gene, CDR1 is MNHEY and CDR2 is SMNVEV (reference sequence). CDR3 nucleotide sequence: TGTGCCAGCAGCCGACTAGTAGGGGCCGGGGAGCTGTTTTTT. It specifies CASSRLVGAGELFF.

This chain links TRBV2 with TRBJ2-7; weak D call: TRBD1 (6 bases). This CDR3 region has 15 residues. Germline-derived CDR1 and CDR2 are SNHLY and FYNNEI. Trimming left V 7 bases short and J 9 bases short, with 25 bases between. Here the CDR3 reads CASTSGGGSTTRQYF. CDR3 sequence (DNA): TGTGCCAGCACATCCGGTGGGGGCTCAACTACGAGGCAGTACTTC.

The chain links TRBV4-1 to TRBJ2-4; D might be TRBD2 (6 bases). This CDR3 comprises 16 residues. Trimming stripped 1 base from V and 1 base from J, with 11 bases between. Germline V gene data show CDR1 as MGHRA and CDR2 as YSYEKL. CDR3 protein: CASSQVREVAKNIQYF. CDR3 in DNA: TGCGCCAGCAGCCAAGTGAGGGAGGTGGCCAAAAACATTCAGTACTTC.

This clone counts as medium-sized. The chain employs TRBV6-1 and TRBJ1-5; D perhaps matches TRBD1 (5 bases). Germline CDR1 is MNHNS and CDR2 is SASEGT. The CDR3 has 14 residues. Deletions cut 6 bases from V and 0 bases from J, with 9 bases between. CDR3 sequence (DNA): TGTGCCAGCAGGGACATCTATAGCAATCAGCCCCAGCATTTT. Translated, it gives CASRDIYSNQPQHF.

The chain joins TRBV19 to TRBJ1-3; the D is unclear. V gave up 1 base and J gave up 0 bases, with 10 bases separating them. The CDR3 length is 16 residues. Germline assignment: CDR1 LNHDA and CDR2 SQIVND (reference sequence). The CDR3 region is CASSIARTRSGNTIYF. In DNA form, the CDR3 reads TGTGCCAGTAGTATAGCGAGGACTCGCTCTGGAAACACCATATATTTT.

This clone was detected only a few times. The J gene is TRBJ2-1, the V gene TRBV4-3; 10 bases are shared with TRBD2. Germline V gives CDR1 LGHNA, CDR2 YSLEER. With 4 bases clipped from V and 1 base from J, the junction kept 10 bases outside the gene matches. The CDR3 is made up of 18 amino acids. The CDR3 DNA reads TGCGCCAGCAGCCGAAGTAGTAGCGGGGGGTGGTCCTACAATGAGCAGTTCTTC. Its protein product is CASSRSSSGGWSYNEQFF.

The chain links TRBV7-8 to TRBJ1-2, with TRBD1 matching over 7 bases. This CDR3 contains 15 residues. The J segment lost 4 bases and the V segment lost 5 bases, leaving 10 bases of the junction unmatched. Germline V gives CDR1 SGHVS, CDR2 FQNEAQ. Here the CDR3 DNA reads TGTGCCAGCAGCCCTGGGACAGTAAAAAGCTATGGCTACACCTTC. Its protein product is CASSPGTVKSYGYTF. The full variable domain, rest sourced from reference TRBV7-8 and TRBJ1-2, is GAGVSQSPRYKVAKRGQDVALRCDPISGHVSLFWYQQALGQGPEFLTYFQNEAQLDKSGLPSDRFFAERPEGSVSTLKIQRTQQEDSAVYLCASSPGTVKSYGYTFGSGTRLTVV.